These T cell receptor beta chains were read from a single sample in a study of blood T cell repertoires in COVID-19. The repertoire was sequenced with immunoSEQ multiplex PCR; TCRdb's copy has only in-frame clones and lacks some. This sample has over 300,000 clones, with 70% to 90% found just once. Sequenced: peripheral blood. Receptors were obtained from a man younger than 30 who had recovered from COVID-19. Each CDR3 is given with its conserved first and last residue. D genes are given only for firm matches. A clone size is listed for some rows: how often the clone was seen (once, few, many), or a class if it is expanded.

clone_size,j_call,v_call,d_call,cdr3_nt,cdr3_aa
.,TRBJ2-7,TRBV27,TRBD2,TGTGCCAGCAGTTTATTCGGGGGGGACTCCTACGAGCAGTACTTC,CASSLFGGDSYEQYF
.,TRBJ2-7,TRBV4-3,TRBD1,TGCGCCAGCAGCCCCGGACAGGGCCGCTACGAGCAGTACTTC,CASSPGQGRYEQYF
.,TRBJ2-1,TRBV5-1,TRBD2,TGCGCCAGCAGCTTTGGACTAGCGGGGGGACCCTACAATGAGCAGTTCTTC,CASSFGLAGGPYNEQFF
.,TRBJ1-5,TRBV6-5,.,TGTGCCAGCAGTTCGGGGTTCAATCAGCCCCAGCATTTT,CASSSGFNQPQHF
.,TRBJ2-7,TRBV6-1,.,TGTGCCAGCAGTAAAACCGGGGACTACGAGCAGTACTTC,CASSKTGDYEQYF
.,TRBJ1-6,TRBV6-5,.,TGTGCCAGCAGTTACCAGCGGGATCCTGATTCACCCCTCCACTTT,CASSYQRDPDSPLHF
.,TRBJ2-1,TRBV18,TRBD2,TGTGCCAGCTCACCACCGCGGGGGGGTGATGGGAGTGAGCAGTTCTTC,CASSPPRGGDGSEQFF
.,TRBJ2-1,TRBV19,TRBD2,TGTGCCAGTAGTATGGAGCGGGAGGTTTACAATGAGCAGTTCTTC,CASSMEREVYNEQFF
.,TRBJ2-5,TRBV18,TRBD2,TGTGCCAGCTCAGCGGGGGAAGGAACAAGAGAGACCCAGTACTTC,CASSAGEGTRETQYF
.,TRBJ1-4,TRBV2,.,TGTGCCAGCACCGGGTCTGAAAAACTGTTTTTT,CASTGSEKLFF
.,TRBJ2-2,TRBV11-2,TRBD2,TGTGCCAGCTTAGGACTAGCGGGACCCGGGGAGCTGTTTTTT,CASLGLAGPGELFF
.,TRBJ1-1,TRBV29-1,TRBD1,TGCAGCGTTCGGTCTCAGGGGGGAACTGAAGCTTTCTTT,CSVRSQGGTEAFF
.,TRBJ1-5,TRBV5-6,TRBD1,TGTGCCAGCAGCGTGACAGGGGGCCTGGAGCCCCAGCATTTT,CASSVTGGLEPQHF
.,TRBJ2-3,TRBV4-2,TRBD2,TGTGCCAGCAGCCAAGATACGGCTAGCGGAAGCACAGATACGCAGTATTTT,CASSQDTASGSTDTQYF
.,TRBJ1-6,TRBV5-6,TRBD1,TGTGCCAGCAGCTTGTTGGGGACAGGGTATTCACCCCTCCACTTT,CASSLLGTGYSPLHF
.,TRBJ2-2,TRBV7-7,TRBD1,TGTGCTAGCAGCCCCGGGACAGGGCACACCGGGGAGCTGTTTTTT,CASSPGTGHTGELFF
.,TRBJ2-3,TRBV18,TRBD2,TGTGCCAGCTCACGGAATAGCGGGAGTACAGATACGCAGTATTTT,CASSRNSGSTDTQYF
.,TRBJ1-3,TRBV7-3,.,TGTGCCAGCAGCTTAACCGTCGGGGGAACCGGAAACACCATATATTTT,CASSLTVGGTGNTIYF
.,TRBJ2-1,TRBV19,TRBD1,TGTGCCAGTAGTATAGCTTTTTCAGGGGGCGGCTACAATGAGCAGTTCTTC,CASSIAFSGGGYNEQFF
.,TRBJ1-5,TRBV29-1,TRBD1,TGCAGCGTTGAGACAGGGGAAAATCAGCCCCAGCATTTT,CSVETGENQPQHF
.,TRBJ1-1,TRBV5-1,.,TGCGCCAGCAGCCCCAGGATGGGCACTGAAGCTTTCTTT,CASSPRMGTEAFF
.,TRBJ2-7,TRBV6-5,.,TGTGCCAGCAGTCCTGACGGGTTTTCCTACGAGCAGTACTTC,CASSPDGFSYEQYF
.,TRBJ1-1,TRBV10-1,.,TGCGCCAGCAGTGAGTCGAGCCTAAGGGGCACTGAAGCTTTCTTT,CASSESSLRGTEAFF
.,TRBJ2-2,TRBV27,.,TGTGCCAGCAGCAGGGGTCCTGGGGAGCTGTTTTTT,CASSRGPGELFF
.,TRBJ2-1,TRBV9,TRBD2,TGTGCCAGCAGCCTCAGCGGGGGGGCCTGGGACTTTAATGAGCAGTTCTTC,CASSLSGGAWDFNEQFF
.,TRBJ2-3,TRBV6-5,.,TGTGCCAGCAGTTACTCGTCGGGAGTCGGTGATACGCAGTATTTT,CASSYSSGVGDTQYF
.,TRBJ2-7,TRBV12-3/TRBV12-4,.,TGTGCCAGCAGTTTCGCGGATACCTACGAGCAGTACTTC,CASSFADTYEQYF
.,TRBJ2-3,TRBV5-1,.,TGCGCCAGCAGCTCAGCCCCCATACAAGGGGCAGATACGCAGTATTTT,CASSSAPIQGADTQYF
.,TRBJ2-3,TRBV4-1,TRBD2,TGCGCCAGCAGCCAAGGTACTAGCGGCTGGAAGTATTTT,CASSQGTSGWKYF
.,TRBJ2-7,TRBV29-1,.,TGCAGCGTTGAGGGCAGGGCCAGCCACGAGCAGTACTTC,CSVEGRASHEQYF
once,TRBJ2-2,TRBV6-4,.,TGTGCCAGCAGTGTGGAGGCAGGGGTTTCCGGGGAGCTGTTTTTT,CASSVEAGVSGELFF
.,TRBJ1-2,TRBV6-1,.,TGTGCCAGCAGTGAAGTTGGCAGTTACTATGGCTACACCTTC,CASSEVGSYYGYTF
once,TRBJ2-7,TRBV3-1/TRBV3-2,.,TGTGCCAGCAGCCAAGATCGGGGTAGCGCCTACGAGCAGTACTTC,CASSQDRGSAYEQYF
.,TRBJ2-1,TRBV6-8,TRBD2,TGTGCCAGCAGTACCCTCCGGCGGGGGGACTACAATGAGCAGTTCTTC,CASSTLRRGDYNEQFF
.,TRBJ2-1,TRBV10-1,.,TGCGCCAGCAGTGATGGTAGCGGATACGTGGGGAATGAGCAGTTCTTC,CASSDGSGYVGNEQFF
.,TRBJ2-7,TRBV5-1,TRBD1,TGCGCCAGCAGCTGGGGACAGGGCTACGAGCAGTACTTC,CASSWGQGYEQYF
once,TRBJ2-7,TRBV7-9,TRBD2,TGTGCCAGCAGTTCTAAGGGGACTAGCGGACACTACGAGCAGTACTTC,CASSSKGTSGHYEQYF
.,TRBJ2-7,TRBV5-8,.,TGTGCCAGCAGCGCCTACTCCTACGAGCAGTACTTC,CASSAYSYEQYF
.,TRBJ2-1,TRBV2,TRBD1,TGTGCCAGCAGTGAGCCTGGGACAGGGGGCACCTACAATGAGCAGTTCTTC,CASSEPGTGGTYNEQFF
.,TRBJ1-2,TRBV12-3/TRBV12-4,TRBD1,TGTGCCAGCAGCGGACAGGGGGACTATGGCTACACCTTC,CASSGQGDYGYTF
.,TRBJ2-2,TRBV5-8,.,TGTGCCAGCAGCTTGGTAGTGAGGGAGACCGGGGAGCTGTTTTTT,CASSLVVRETGELFF
once,TRBJ1-2,TRBV3-1/TRBV3-2,.,TGTGCCAGCAGCCAAGAACAGACGGCCTATGGCTACACCTTC,CASSQEQTAYGYTF
.,TRBJ1-2,TRBV11-1,TRBD1,TGTGCCAGCAGCTTGGGACAGGGTCCCAGCGGCTACACCTTC,CASSLGQGPSGYTF
.,TRBJ2-2,TRBV12-3/TRBV12-4,.,TGTGCCAGCAGAAGGCCGGGGACCGGGGAGCTGTTTTTT,CASRRPGTGELFF
.,TRBJ1-1,TRBV20-1,.,TGCAGTGCCTCGAACACTGAAGCTTTCTTT,CSASNTEAFF
.,TRBJ2-1,TRBV18,TRBD2,TGTGCCAGCTCACCACTTTCTGTCGGGAGGGACAATGAGCAGTTCTTC,CASSPLSVGRDNEQFF
.,TRBJ2-7,TRBV4-1,TRBD2,TGCGCCAGCAGCCGTCTAGCGGGACCCTACGAGCAGTACTTC,CASSRLAGPYEQYF
.,TRBJ2-7,TRBV5-1,TRBD1,TGCGCCAGCAGCTTGGGGGGGCCGGGACAGATCTCCTACGAGCAGTACTTC,CASSLGGPGQISYEQYF
.,TRBJ1-2,TRBV7-6,TRBD1,TGTGCCAGCAGCTTAACCCATATTGGAGACGGGACAGGGGCAAACGATGGCTACACCTTC,CASSLTHIGDGTGANDGYTF